The entry below gives a single T cell receptor beta chain sequence along with its context. Its antigen is currently not known. This may arise from a read error, as a much more abundant clone is one base away. The record originates from a study of tumor and adjacent non-tumor tissue in lung cancer (dated by TCRdb to the late 2010s). Concerning the study at large: The cohort included more than nine adenocarcinoma, a couple of squamous cell carcinoma and 1 small cell lung cancer patients. Among the approximately 15 patients, ages ranged from about 30 to 85 years, some ten were men and 5 were women, and disease was TNM stage I to III. Sequencing generated a total of roughly 130 million productive TCRbeta reads, averaging roughly 3.9 million reads per sample. The study compared bulk TCRbeta repertoires between lung tumor tissue and matched distant non-tumor lung tissue from about 14 lung cancer patients. TCRbeta CDR3 sequencing was performed on 25 to 30 paired specimens, with one tumor sample and one normal lung sample collected per patient. Study-wide conclusions, independent of this receptor: Tumor tissue showed significantly higher TCR diversity (inverse Simpson) than normal lung tissue, at roughly 390 vs 170 (P = 0.0075, Mann-Whitney U test). TCR diversity was significantly higher in younger patients, and greater tumor TCR diversity was associated with shorter overall survival and shorter disease-free survival. The sequencing platform is not named in the methods, and unique molecular identifiers are not mentioned. Only roughly 16 patients were in the cohort, and the authors stated that larger samples and more detailed clinical data are needed. The top 100 clones made up a significantly larger cumulative share of the repertoire in normal lung than in tumor tissue. Peripheral blood was not sequenced, so blood TCRbeta repertoires were not examined in the lung cancer patients of the study.

Library preparation was by multiplex PCR. The data were produced on an Illumina HiSeq 2500. Following protocols modified from ARM-PCR, the researchers constructed TCRbeta libraries through three rounds of nested PCR with primers (Table S4). Before sequencing, PCR products of 200-500 bp were cut from the gel and purified using the QIAquick gel extraction kit. Per the original workflow: Reads were cleaned using Trimmomatic, were merged into complete CDR3 sequences using FLASH, and were assigned to V(D)J germline segments using MiTCR. VDJtools was used to compute clonal diversity as the inverse Simpson's index. A read counted as productive if the sequence was in-frame and lacked a premature stop codon. In TCRdb, the public reads were trimmed at Q25 with fastp and aligned with MiXCR, with productive beta chains retained. Every entry covers one CDR3 protein and lists the most common genes and DNA from its rows. It is TCRdb's table, rather than the study itself, that gives the V and J calls and clone size. The sample table shows about 110,000 distinct CDR3 sequences, and about 61% are seen once. The ten biggest clones cover under 20% of the sample.

RNA was extracted from bulk unsorted tissue and checked for quality with a NanoDrop ND-1000 and an Agilent 2100. The normal lung samples consisted of distant non-tumor tissue collected more than 3 cm from the tumor edge. All donors had newly diagnosed lung cancer, had not received prior chemotherapy, and were admitted for thoracic surgery in China between August and November 2014. Patients with previous radiotherapy or chemotherapy, or with another concurrent cancer, were excluded from the study. Pieces of surgical tissue measuring about 1-2.2 cm3 were kept in RNAlater solution and stored at -80 degrees C until use. The CDR3 runs 14 residues from the cysteine to the phenylalanine. Just the 42-base CDR3 DNA is kept, in frame starting at base 1. The CDR1 and CDR2 encoded by the germline V gene are MNHNS and SASEGT.

The V gene is TRBV6-1 and the J gene is TRBJ1-2; 8 middle bases align to TRBD1. This TCR was recovered from a man in his fifties or sixties with non-small cell lung cancer. Sequencing was performed on distant non-tumor lung tissue. CDR3 region: CASKQGAGNYGHTF. The DNA sequence is given as TGTGCCAGCAAGCAGGGGGCGGGAAACTATGGCCACACCTTC.